Sequencing of this T cell receptor (beta chain) was carried out in a study of blood T cell repertoires in COVID-19. As originally analysed: Reference gene primer amplification gave estimated nucleated cell counts. Some clones are missing from TCRdb's copy, which holds only in-frame ones; the method was immunoSEQ multiplex PCR. From that table come the V and J calls and clone size; the DNA was used to work out D and trimming. The table includes approximately 220,000 clones, approximately 88% detected once. Germline CDR1 SGHDT, CDR2 YYEEEE. V lost 0 bases, J lost 7 bases, and 7 bases stayed unmatched. The CDR3 consists of 15 residues.

Sequenced input: peripheral blood. The source is a middle-aged man with acute or convalescent COVID-19. The chain joins TRBV5-6 to TRBJ1-5; TRBD1 agrees at 7 bases. The CDR3 nucleotides are TGTGCCAGCAGCTTGGCCGGAGGGGGCGGGCAGCCCCAGCATTTT. This encodes CASSLAGGGGQPQHF.